These T cell receptor beta chains were read from a single sample in a study of metastatic and nonmetastatic thyroid tumors. TCRdb re-called the PCR reads with MiXCR. Seen here are about 4,300 clones, less than 45% observed once, and the top ten hold approximately 24%. The sequencing sample was made of tumor tissue. The receptors were gathered from a male donor with papillary thyroid cancer or a benign thyroid nodule (not recorded which). Some clones in this sample may be carry-over from other donors' samples. CDR3s include the opening cysteine and the closing phenylalanine or tryptophan. Fields, in order: CDR3 DNA, CDR3 protein, clone size, J gene, V gene, D gene. The D gene is left open where the match is weak. For some rows the clone size is stated as once, few or many, or as a class when expanded; others skip it.

DNA: TGTGCCAGCAGTTTTAATAGCGGGGGACAAGAGACCCAGTACTTC; CDR3: CASSFNSGGQETQYF; size: NA; J: TRBJ2-5; V: TRBV12-3/TRBV12-4; D: TRBD2
DNA: TGTGCCAGTAGTACCAGACAGGGATTAAGCTCCTACAATGAGCAGTTCTTC; CDR3: CASSTRQGLSSYNEQFF; size: NA; J: TRBJ2-1; V: TRBV19; D: TRBD1
DNA: TGTGCCTGGGGACGGGGGGAATCACCCCTCCACTTT; CDR3: CAWGRGESPLHF; size: NA; J: TRBJ1-6; V: TRBV30; D: NA
DNA: TGCGCCAGCCGGAGCGGGCTCCAAGAGACCCAGTACTTC; CDR3: CASRSGLQETQYF; size: NA; J: TRBJ2-5; V: TRBV5-1; D: NA
DNA: TGTGCCAGCAGTGGGTGGGAGGTTTCACCCCTCCACTTT; CDR3: CASSGWEVSPLHF; size: NA; J: TRBJ1-6; V: TRBV6-1; D: NA
DNA: TGTGCCAGCAGCTTTCCAGGGGGCGAAGAAACCGGGGAGCTGTTTTTT; CDR3: CASSFPGGEETGELFF; size: NA; J: TRBJ2-2; V: TRBV11-1; D: TRBD1
DNA: TGTGCCAGCTCTTACAGGGGTTCCTACAATGAGCAGTTCTTC; CDR3: CASSYRGSYNEQFF; size: NA; J: TRBJ2-1; V: TRBV18; D: TRBD1
DNA: TGTGCCACCAGTGATTTGATACCTAAGTATGACGGAAGCACAGATACGCAGTATTTT; CDR3: CATSDLIPKYDGSTDTQYF; size: NA; J: TRBJ2-3; V: TRBV24-1; D: NA
DNA: TGTGCCAGCAGCGGGTCGACTAGCGGGTCCTACGAGCAGTACTTC; CDR3: CASSGSTSGSYEQYF; size: NA; J: TRBJ2-7; V: TRBV9; D: TRBD2
DNA: TGCGCCAGCAGTGAGTCTGATGGAACAGATACGCAGTATTTT; CDR3: CASSESDGTDTQYF; size: few; J: TRBJ2-3; V: TRBV10-2; D: NA
DNA: TGTGCCAGCAGTTGGCTCCCCGGGACAGGGGCCGGCGTGCAGTACTTC; CDR3: CASSWLPGTGAGVQYF; size: once; J: TRBJ2-7; V: TRBV27; D: TRBD1
DNA: TGTGCCAGCAGTCGGACTAGCGGCTACAATGAGCAGTTCTTC; CDR3: CASSRTSGYNEQFF; size: NA; J: TRBJ2-1; V: TRBV14; D: TRBD2
DNA: TGTGCCAGCAGTGAATGGGGGGATAGCACAGATACGCAGTATTTT; CDR3: CASSEWGDSTDTQYF; size: few; J: TRBJ2-3; V: TRBV25-1; D: NA
DNA: TGTGCCAGCAGTGAAAGGGGAAATGTGGATCAGCCCCAGCATTTT; CDR3: CASSERGNVDQPQHF; size: NA; J: TRBJ1-5; V: TRBV2; D: NA
DNA: TGTGCCAGCAGCTTAGAACGTGAGCAGTTCTTC; CDR3: CASSLEREQFF; size: NA; J: TRBJ2-1; V: TRBV7-9; D: NA
DNA: TGTGCCAGCAGCCCCGGGACAGGGGGGATCAATGAGCAGTTCTTC; CDR3: CASSPGTGGINEQFF; size: NA; J: TRBJ2-1; V: TRBV11-1; D: TRBD1
DNA: TGTGCCAGCAGTTTCGCTGGAGTTCAATCAGATACGCAGTATTTT; CDR3: CASSFAGVQSDTQYF; size: NA; J: TRBJ2-3; V: TRBV28; D: NA
DNA: TGCGCCAGCAGGACAGGGGGAGGAGAGCAGTACTTC; CDR3: CASRTGGGEQYF; size: NA; J: TRBJ2-7; V: TRBV5-1; D: TRBD1
DNA: TGTGCCAGCAGCTTAGAGGAGGGCTCCTACGAGCAGTACTTC; CDR3: CASSLEEGSYEQYF; size: large; J: TRBJ2-7; V: TRBV7-6; D: NA
DNA: TGTGCCAGCAGCCAAACGCGACAGGGGGCTGGAAACACCATATATTTT; CDR3: CASSQTRQGAGNTIYF; size: medium-sized; J: TRBJ1-3; V: TRBV3-1; D: TRBD1